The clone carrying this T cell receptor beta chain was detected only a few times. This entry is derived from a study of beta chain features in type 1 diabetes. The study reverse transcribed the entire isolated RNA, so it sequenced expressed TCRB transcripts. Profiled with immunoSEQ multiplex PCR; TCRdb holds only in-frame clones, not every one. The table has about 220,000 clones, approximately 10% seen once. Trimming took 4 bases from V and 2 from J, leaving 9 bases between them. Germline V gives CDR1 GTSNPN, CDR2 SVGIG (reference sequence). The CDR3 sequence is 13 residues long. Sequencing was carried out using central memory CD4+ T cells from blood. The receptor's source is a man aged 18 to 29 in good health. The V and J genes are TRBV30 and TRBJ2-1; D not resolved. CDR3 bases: TGTGCCTGGACACGTCAGGCCTACAATGAGCAGTTCTTC. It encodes CAWTRQAYNEQFF.